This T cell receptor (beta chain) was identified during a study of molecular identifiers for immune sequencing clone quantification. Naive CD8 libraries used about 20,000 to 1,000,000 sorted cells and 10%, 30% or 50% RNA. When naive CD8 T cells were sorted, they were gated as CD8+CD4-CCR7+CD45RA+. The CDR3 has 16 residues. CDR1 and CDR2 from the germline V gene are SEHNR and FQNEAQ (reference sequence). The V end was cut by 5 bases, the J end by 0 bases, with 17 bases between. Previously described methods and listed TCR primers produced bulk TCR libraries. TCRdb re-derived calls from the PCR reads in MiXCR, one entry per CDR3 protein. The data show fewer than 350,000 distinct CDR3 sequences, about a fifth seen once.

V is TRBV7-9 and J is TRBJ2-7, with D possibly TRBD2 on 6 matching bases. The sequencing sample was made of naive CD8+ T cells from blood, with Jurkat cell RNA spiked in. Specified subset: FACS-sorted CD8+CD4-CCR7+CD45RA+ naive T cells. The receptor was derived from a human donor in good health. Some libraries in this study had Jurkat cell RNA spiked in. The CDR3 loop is CASSPFRDSSSYEQYF. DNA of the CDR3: TGTGCCAGCAGCCCTTTCCGGGACTCAAGCTCCTACGAGCAGTACTTC.